This T cell receptor beta chain was identified during a study of graft-versus-host responses after intestinal transplantation. Study in general: Each of the recipients got a multivisceral, liver-intestinal, or isolated intestinal transplant. Tacrolimus plus steroids were given to all recipients for roughly 3 years, preceded by anti-thymocyte globulin induction. General study points: Graft-versus-host to host-versus-graft clonal ratios in allografts were high in patients with graft-donor T cell macrochimerism. GvH clones occurred in recipient marrow; some first appeared in ileum or blood.

TCRdb's copy holds only in-frame clones and misses some; the assay was immunoSEQ multiplex PCR. The sample records more than 13,000 clones, roughly 69% being singletons. A remark on this clone: Its matching antigen is unknown.

The germline gives CDR1 SEHNR, CDR2 FQNEAQ (reference sequence). CDR3 length equals 15 residues. Intraepithelial and lamina propria lymphocytes were released after the graft tissue was processed. This chain joins TRBV7-9 and TRBJ2-2, with 9 nucleotides matching TRBD1. The J call may be faulty, since TRBJ1-3 better matches the DNA end. The source was ileum tissue, collected just under 700 days after intestinal transplantation. The receptor was derived from a human patient who received an intestinal transplant, so some T cells may come from the graft donor. The CDR3 is CASSAQGAHGNTIYF. The CDR3 DNA sequence: TGTGCCAGCAGCGCACAGGGGGCGCACGGAAACACCATATATTTT.